The count of the clone carrying this TCR beta chain is one. The data were taken from a study of blood T cell repertoires in COVID-19. Study-wide background: PBMCs, B-cell-depleted T cells, or T cells provided the cDNA or gDNA that made up the material.

Original processing methods: The assay estimated nucleated cells by amplifying reference gene primers. Assay: immunoSEQ multiplex PCR; the TCRdb copy retains only in-frame clones and omits some. Clone size and V and J calls were adopted from that table, with D and trimming inferred from the DNA. The data contain around 160,000 clones, more than 75% of them singletons. This clonotype was sampled from a man younger than 35 with acute or convalescent COVID-19. Sequenced material: peripheral blood.

CDR3 sequence: CASRRSGQIQETQYF. CDR3 DNA: TGTGCCAGCAGGAGGTCGGGACAGATACAAGAGACCCAGTACTTC. The genes are TRBV9 and TRBJ2-5, with TRBD1 matching over 7 bases. Germline V CDR1 and CDR2: SGDLS, YYNGEE. V was pared by 5 bases and J by 2 bases, with 9 bases of the junction left unmatched. The CDR3 has 15 amino acids.